Following are 9 T cell receptor beta chains from one sample sequenced in a study of blood T cell repertoires in COVID-19. TCRdb's table, derived via immunoSEQ multiplex PCR, lists solely in-frame clones and lacks some. The top ten clones hold roughly 8.6% of a sample with 240,000 or so clones, about 89% of them seen once. The specimen sequenced was PBMCs or T cells enriched from blood (not recorded which). Source of these receptors: a man between 35 and 55 years old who had recovered from COVID-19.

This clone has just a few counts. V and J are TRBV2 and TRBJ1-4; weak D call: TRBD1 (5 bases). Per the germline V gene, CDR1 is SNHLY and CDR2 is FYNNEI. V was shortened by 5 bases and J by 0 bases, with 10 bases between the two germline ends. The CDR3 totals 15 residues. The CDR3, as DNA: TGTGCCAGCAGTAAACAGGTTGCAACTAATGAAAAACTGTTTTTT. It encodes CASSKQVATNEKLFF.

The V call is TRBV2, the J call TRBJ1-1; 8 bases align to TRBD1. Trimming at V came to 6 bases and at J to 1 base, leaving 7 bases not matched to a gene. Germline CDR1 is SNHLY and CDR2 is FYNNEI. There are 15 residues in the CDR3. The CDR3, as DNA: TGTGCCAGCAGACCACTTGGACAGGGGAACACTGAAGCTTTCTTT. Translation gives CASRPLGQGNTEAFF.

V is TRBV7-2 and J is TRBJ2-7; 10 bases line up with TRBD1. The CDR3 is 16 residues long. Trimming at V came to 6 bases and at J to 4 bases, leaving 12 bases not matched to a gene. Germline lookup yields CDR1 SGHTA and CDR2 FQGNSA. CDR3: CASRATAGTGEYEQYF. The CDR3 nucleotides are TGTGCCAGCAGGGCCACCGCCGGGACAGGGGAATACGAGCAGTACTTC.

The chain couples TRBV7-9 to TRBJ2-1, with D perhaps matching TRBD1 (5 bases). V was shortened by 5 bases and J by 2 bases, with 13 bases between the two germline ends. The CDR3 consists of 15 residues. In germline, CDR1 is SEHNR, CDR2 FQNEAQ (reference sequence). This CDR3 is CASSRAGNPYNEQFF. The DNA of the CDR3 is TGTGCCAGCAGCCGAGCAGGGAATCCCTACAATGAGCAGTTCTTC.

The chain couples TRBV9 to TRBJ1-1, with D unclear. This CDR3 has 17 amino acids. CDR1 is SGDLS, CDR2 YYNGEE, per germline. V lost 0 bases to trimming and J lost 4 bases, with 19 bases between them. Here the CDR3 DNA reads TGTGCCAGCAGCGTAGCTCGGGATCCCCCACCGGCCACTGAAGCTTTCTTT. Its protein product is CASSVARDPPPATEAFF.

The V gene is TRBV7-2, the J gene TRBJ2-1; 8 bases agree with TRBD2. V shed 5 bases, J shed 8 bases, and the junction held 8 bases outside the gene matches. Germline-derived CDR1 and CDR2 are SGHTA and FQGNSA. The CDR3 consists of 14 residues. The CDR3 DNA reads as TGTGCCAGCAGCCTTAGCGGGGAACCCCATGAGCAGTTCTTC. Protein sequence: CASSLSGEPHEQFF.

The chain joins TRBV12-5 to TRBJ1-2, with 8 bases fitting TRBD1. CDR3 size: 15 residues. CDR1 and CDR2 from the germline V gene are LGHNT and FRNRAP. J gave up 6 bases and V 0 bases, and 6 bases lay outside the gene matches. The CDR3 DNA sequence: TGTGCTAGTGGTTTGGTACGCAGGGGGCTAAATGGCTACACCTTC. Translated: CASGLVRRGLNGYTF.

This rearrangement joins TRBV30 to TRBJ1-6; D remains ambiguous. The CDR3 has 14 residues. Germline-derived CDR1 and CDR2 are GTSNPN and SVGIG (reference sequence). V lost 0 bases to trimming and J lost 1 base, with 4 bases between them. This CDR3 is CAWSVVSYNSPLHF. In DNA form, the CDR3 reads TGTGCCTGGAGTGTTGTATCCTATAATTCACCCCTCCACTTT. Filled out from reference TRBV30 and TRBJ1-6, the complete variable domain reads SQTIHQWPATLVQPVGSPLSLECTVEGTSNPNLYWYRQAAGRGLQLLFYSVGIGQISSEVPQNLSASRPQDRQFILSSKKLLLSDSGFYLCAWSVVSYNSPLHFGNGTRLTVT.

The chain combines TRBV19 with TRBJ1-1; the D gene is possibly TRBD1 (5 bases). V shed 3 bases and J shed 0 bases, with 8 bases lying between them. Germline loops: CDR1 LNHDA, CDR2 SQIVND (reference sequence). The CDR3 is 14 amino acids. The CDR3 coding sequence is TGTGCCAGTAGTATTCAGGACATGAACACTGAAGCTTTCTTT. Its translation is CASSIQDMNTEAFF.